Below, 21 T cell receptor beta chains from the same sample are listed, as sequenced in a study of blood T cell repertoires in COVID-19. Data came from immunoSEQ multiplex PCR; TCRdb stores just in-frame clones and leaves some out. The top ten clones hold around 30% of a sample with roughly 120,000 clones, more than 80% of them seen once. The sample taken for sequencing was peripheral blood. The origin of the receptors is a man aged 70-80 years with active or convalescent COVID-19.

The rearrangement joins TRBV7-9 to TRBJ1-1; maybe TRBD1 (5 bases). Germline CDR1 SEHNR, CDR2 FQNEAQ (reference sequence). V lost 5 bases and J lost 0, with 10 bases in between. This CDR3 has 14 amino acids. The CDR3 nucleotides read TGTGCCAGCAGCCGACAGAGAATGAACACTGAAGCTTTCTTT. Its translation: CASSRQRMNTEAFF.

This chain connects TRBV4-1 to TRBJ2-5; TRBD2 matches at 16 bases. Germline lookup yields CDR1 MGHRA and CDR2 YSYEKL. With 4 bases clipped from V and 3 bases from J, the junction kept 2 bases outside the gene matches. The CDR3 sequence is 16 residues long. This CDR3 is CASSPGLAGGKETQYF. The CDR3, as DNA: TGCGCCAGCAGCCCGGGACTAGCGGGAGGGAAAGAGACCCAGTACTTC.

The rearrangement uses TRBV11-1 and TRBJ2-1; D possibly corresponds to TRBD2 (5 bases). V shed 5 bases and J shed 1 base, with 15 bases lying between them. Looked up from germline, CDR1 is SGHAT and CDR2 is FQDESV (reference sequence). CDR3 length: 16 residues. CDR3 in amino acids: CASSPSAVMSYNEQFF. CDR3 DNA sequence: TGTGCCAGCAGCCCCTCAGCGGTGATGTCCTACAATGAGCAGTTCTTC.

This chain joins TRBV5-1 and TRBJ2-5; 10 nucleotides agree with TRBD2. The CDR3 runs 16 residues. Germline loops: CDR1 SGHRS, CDR2 YFSETQ. V shed 1 base and J 2 bases; nucleotides not matched to a gene: 5. CDR3 in DNA: TGCGCCAGCAGCTTGTTCCTACTAGCGGGACAAGAGACCCAGTACTTC. Its translation: CASSLFLLAGQETQYF.

The rearrangement uses TRBV5-1 and TRBJ2-3, with TRBD2 matching 11 bases. Germline V CDR1 and CDR2: SGHRS, YFSETQ. The CDR3 is made up of 17 amino acids. V was clipped by 4 bases and J by 0 bases; unmatched bases: 7. The chain's CDR3 is CASSPGLAVASTDTQYF. The CDR3 nucleotides read TGCGCCAGCAGCCCGGGACTAGCGGTCGCTAGCACAGATACGCAGTATTTT.

The V gene is TRBV10-3, the J gene TRBJ1-1, with D maybe TRBD1 (6 bases). The ends were cut back, 2 bases at V and 0 bases at J, with 16 bases in the middle. This CDR3 has 17 amino acids. Germline V CDR1 and CDR2: ENHRY, SYGVKD. This CDR3 is CAISEAGVGGMNTEAFF. The CDR3 DNA sequence: TGTGCCATCAGTGAGGCAGGGGTGGGTGGGATGAACACTGAAGCTTTCTTT.

The chain combines TRBV5-1 with TRBJ1-1; 8 bases match TRBD1. Germline values: CDR1 SGHRS, CDR2 YFSETQ. CDR3 length: 14 residues. The ends lost 4 bases at V and 1 base at J; junction bases unmatched: 3. The CDR3 region has the DNA TGCGCCAGCAGCCAACAGGGGGAGAACACTGAAGCTTTCTTT. This gives the protein CASSQQGENTEAFF.

The rearrangement uses TRBV4-1 and TRBJ2-2; 9 bases agree with TRBD2. Looked up from germline, CDR1 is MGHRA and CDR2 is YSYEKL. With V trimmed by 3 bases and J by 4 bases, 18 bases remained unmatched. The CDR3 is 20 residues long. This chain's CDR3 is CASSQPSGWREGQGTGELFF. CDR3 nucleotide sequence: TGCGCCAGCAGCCAGCCCTCTGGGTGGCGGGAGGGCCAGGGCACCGGGGAGCTGTTTTTT.

The chain combines TRBV10-3 with TRBJ1-5; D is undetermined. The germline gives CDR1 ENHRY, CDR2 SYGVKD. The CDR3 is 15 amino acids. Trimming took 6 bases from V and 3 from J, leaving 15 bases between them. CDR3 bases: TGTGCCATCAGCCAGGATAATGGTTACAATCAGCCCCAGCATTTT. Residues: CAISQDNGYNQPQHF.

The chain couples TRBV19 to TRBJ2-7, with 10 bases aligning to TRBD2. The CDR3 loop spans 14 amino acids. V was clipped by 5 bases and J by 4 bases; unmatched bases: 5. The V gene's germline CDR1 is LNHDA and CDR2 SQIVND (reference sequence). The CDR3 DNA sequence: TGTGCCAGTAGTCAGCTAGCGGGAGCATACGAGCAGTACTTC. Protein product: CASSQLAGAYEQYF.

This chain uses TRBV28 with TRBJ1-2; no definite D call. The CDR3 is made up of 12 amino acids. Germline assignment: CDR1 MDHEN and CDR2 SYDVKM. Trimming left V 1 base short and J 4 bases short, with 4 bases between. The DNA for the CDR3 is TGTGCCAGCAGTTTATCCAGCTATGGCTACACCTTC. This translates into CASSLSSYGYTF.

This CDR3 is CASRGLAGVSTGELFF. CDR3 bases: TGCGCCAGCAGGGGACTAGCGGGAGTTAGCACCGGGGAGCTGTTTTTT. The chain has TRBV10-2 and TRBJ2-2, with 14 bases aligning to TRBD2. The trim removed 6 bases at V and 4 bases at J, leaving 4 bases unmatched. There are 16 residues in the CDR3. The germline V gene encodes CDR1 WSHSY and CDR2 SAAADI.

The chain recombines TRBV6-1 with TRBJ2-1; 7 bases align to TRBD2. Germline V gives CDR1 MNHNS, CDR2 SASEGT. The ends lost 2 bases at V and 7 bases at J; junction bases unmatched: 11. The CDR3 is 16 residues long. CDR3 sequence: CASSELGLAAPNEQFF. The CDR3 nucleotides read TGTGCCAGCAGTGAACTGGGGCTAGCGGCCCCTAATGAGCAGTTCTTC.

The genes are TRBV15 and TRBJ1-4; D is unclear. The CDR3 contains 14 residues. Trimming took 0 bases from V and 8 from J, leaving 10 bases between them. Germline V gene data show CDR1 as LNHNV and CDR2 as YYDKDF (reference sequence). The CDR3 DNA reads TGTGCCACCAGCAGAGAGGGCACGGCGGAAAAACTGTTTTTT. Its translation is CATSREGTAEKLFF.

CDR3 sequence reads: CASSRAGGPENIQYF. DNA of the CDR3: TGTGCCAGCAGCCGAGCGGGAGGGCCCGAAAACATTCAGTACTTC. V is TRBV2 and J is TRBJ2-4, with 10 bases that match TRBD2. The CDR3 length is 15 residues. CDR1 and CDR2 (germline): SNHLY, FYNNEI. V lost 6 bases, J lost 5 bases, and 7 bases stayed unmatched.

This clone was recorded once. The rearrangement joins TRBV9 to TRBJ2-7; perhaps TRBD2 as D (5 bases). The V gene's germline CDR1 is SGDLS and CDR2 YYNGEE. V dropped 3 bases and J dropped 1 base, with 20 bases sitting between them. CDR3 length: 17 amino acids. For the CDR3, the DNA is TGTGCCAGCAGCGCGAGAGCCCCTTCAGAGGGTTCCTACGAGCAGTACTTC. As protein: CASSARAPSEGSYEQYF.

The chain combines TRBV12-1 with TRBJ2-5; TRBD2 is taken as the D call from the table, unchecked against the DNA. TRBV12-1 is labeled a pseudogene. CDR3 length equals 14 residues. The CDR3 reads CASSGSGSGETQYF. The CDR3 DNA reads TGTGCCAGCAGCGGAAGCGGGAGTGGAGAGACCCAGTACTTC.

The V call is TRBV7-9, the J call TRBJ1-2; 7 nucleotides agree with TRBD1. The length of the CDR3 is 16 residues. Looked up from germline, CDR1 is SEHNR and CDR2 is FQNEAQ (reference sequence). After removal of 4 bases from V and 3 bases from J, the junction contained 11 bases not matched to a gene. This chain's CDR3 is CASSSRDRPSDYGYTF. The CDR3 DNA follows: TGTGCCAGCAGCTCCCGGGACAGACCCTCCGACTATGGCTACACCTTC.

The rearrangement uses TRBV18 and TRBJ1-1; 9 bases align to TRBD1. The J segment lost 1 base and the V segment lost 4 bases, leaving 1 base of the junction unmatched. Germline CDR1 KGHSH, CDR2 LQKENI. The CDR3 covers 14 residues. The CDR3 bases are TGTGCCAGCTCACAACAGGGGGCGAACACTGAAGCTTTCTTT. The encoded protein is CASSQQGANTEAFF. Full variable domain (rest looked up from reference TRBV18 and TRBJ1-1): NAGVMQNPRHLVRRRGQEARLRCSPMKGHSHVYWYRQLPEEGLKFMVYLQKENIIDESGMPKERFSAEFPKEGPSILRIQQVVRGDSAAYFCASSQQGANTEAFFGQGTRLTVV.

V gene TRBV10-3 combines with J gene TRBJ2-5, with D possibly matching TRBD2 (5 bases). Per germline, CDR1 ENHRY and CDR2 SYGVKD. Deletions cut 2 bases from V and 2 bases from J, with 9 bases between. The CDR3 runs to 14 residues. The DNA for the CDR3 is TGTGCCATCAGTGAGGGACTGGAGCAAGAGACCCAGTACTTC. Its translation: CAISEGLEQETQYF.

CDR3 DNA sequence: TGTGCCAGCAAGGTGGGCGAAAAACTGTTTTTT. Protein sequence: CASKVGEKLFF. V and J are TRBV2 and TRBJ1-4; D gene unclear. Germline V gene lookup returns CDR1 SNHLY and CDR2 FYNNEI. The V end was cut by 7 bases, the J end by 8 bases, with 8 bases between. The CDR3 is 11 amino acids. The whole variable domain, remainder taken from reference TRBV2 and TRBJ1-4, is EPEVTQTPSHQVTQMGQEVILRCVPISNHLYFYWYRQILGQKVEFLVSFYNNEISEKSEIFDDQFSVERPDGSNFTLKIRSTKLEDSAMYFCASKVGEKLFFGSGTQLSVL.